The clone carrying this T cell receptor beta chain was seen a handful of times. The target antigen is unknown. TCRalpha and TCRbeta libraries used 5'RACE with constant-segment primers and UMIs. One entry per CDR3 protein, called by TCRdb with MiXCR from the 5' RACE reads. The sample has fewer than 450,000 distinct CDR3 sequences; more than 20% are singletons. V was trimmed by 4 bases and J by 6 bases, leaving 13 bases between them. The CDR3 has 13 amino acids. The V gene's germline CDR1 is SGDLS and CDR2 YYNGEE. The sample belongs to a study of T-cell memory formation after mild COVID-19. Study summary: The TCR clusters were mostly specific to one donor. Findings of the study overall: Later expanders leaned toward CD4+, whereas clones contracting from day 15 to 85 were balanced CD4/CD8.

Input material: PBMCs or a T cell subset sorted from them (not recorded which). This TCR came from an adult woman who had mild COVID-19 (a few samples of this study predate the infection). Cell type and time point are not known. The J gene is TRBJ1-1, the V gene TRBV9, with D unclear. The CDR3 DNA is TGTGCCAGCAGCCCCCCATATAAGTCTGAAGCTTTCTTT. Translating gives CASSPPYKSEAFF.